These T cell receptor beta chains were read from a single sample in a study of control samples from healthy donors and cancer patients. Sequencing was performed with immunoSEQ multiplex PCR; in TCRdb, only in-frame clones are kept and a portion is missing. This sample has over 90,000 clones, with about 91% found just once. Material: blood. These receptors all come from a woman in her late teens or twenties in good health. CDR3s include the opening cysteine and the closing phenylalanine or tryptophan. A D gene is named only where the DNA matches it firmly. Only part of the rows carry a size: once, few, many, or a class if the clone is expanded.

J gene,V gene,clone size,D gene,CDR3 protein,CDR3 DNA
TRBJ1-3,TRBV30,-,TRBD1,CAWSARQGAGNTIYF,TGTGCCTGGAGTGCTAGACAGGGTGCTGGAAACACCATATATTTT
TRBJ1-2,TRBV5-4,once,TRBD1,CASSIGQAQRYGYTF,TGTGCCAGCAGCATAGGACAGGCACAGCGCTATGGCTACACCTTC
TRBJ2-7,TRBV6-5,-,-,CASSYSSYEQYF,TGTGCCAGCAGTTACAGCTCCTACGAGCAGTACTTC
TRBJ1-2,TRBV18,-,-,CASSPGENYGYTF,TGTGCCAGCTCACCAGGAGAGAACTATGGCTACACCTTC
TRBJ2-7,TRBV13,-,-,CASSQSSGQGTPYEQYF,TGTGCCAGCAGCCAAAGTTCCGGGCAGGGGACCCCCTACGAGCAGTACTTC
TRBJ1-1,TRBV28,-,TRBD1,CASRYSGGGVNTEAFF,TGTGCCAGCAGATACTCAGGGGGCGGGGTGAACACTGAAGCTTTCTTT
TRBJ2-7,TRBV11-3,-,-,CASSLVGGDEQYF,TGTGCCAGCAGCTTAGTAGGGGGGGACGAGCAGTACTTC
TRBJ1-1,TRBV11-2,-,-,CASSLMNGNSNTEAFF,TGTGCCAGCAGCTTAATGAATGGCAACTCGAACACTGAAGCTTTCTTT
TRBJ2-7,TRBV11-2,-,TRBD1,CASSWTGTHEQYF,TGTGCCAGCAGCTGGACAGGCACCCACGAGCAGTACTTC
TRBJ2-1,TRBV7-9,-,TRBD2,CASSPTGTRGFF,TGTGCCAGCAGCCCCACCGGGACTAGGGGGTTCTTC
TRBJ1-5,TRBV6-5,-,-,CASSSDGISNQPQHF,TGTGCCAGCAGTTCGGACGGAATTAGCAATCAGCCCCAGCATTTT
TRBJ1-2,TRBV27,-,-,CASSPTALGGGRLYGYTF,TGTGCCAGCAGTCCCACGGCCCTGGGCGGGGGGCGGCTCTATGGCTACACCTTC
TRBJ2-3,TRBV6-5,once,TRBD2,CASSYGGAGDTQYF,TGTGCCAGCAGTTACGGGGGAGCGGGGGATACGCAGTATTTT
TRBJ2-1,TRBV4-1,-,-,CASSQVGTAQQFF,TGCGCCAGCAGCCAAGTTGGTACAGCCCAGCAGTTCTTC
TRBJ2-7,TRBV19,-,-,CASKGSAGWGIPYEQYF,TGTGCCAGTAAAGGCTCCGCGGGGTGGGGGATCCCCTACGAGCAGTACTTC
TRBJ2-4,TRBV6-5,-,-,CASSYSRDTNIQYF,TGTGCCAGCAGTTACTCGAGGGACACAAACATTCAGTACTTC
TRBJ1-2,TRBV15,-,-,CATSRPGTQTF,TGTGCCACCAGCAGACCGGGGACTCAAACCTTC
TRBJ1-1,TRBV5-1,-,-,CASSLGGNGGEAFF,TGCGCCAGCAGCTTGGGAGGAAATGGAGGAGAAGCTTTCTTT
TRBJ1-1,TRBV4-1,-,TRBD1,CASSLRQGNQNTEAFF,TGCGCCAGCAGCCTTAGACAGGGGAATCAGAACACTGAAGCTTTCTTT
TRBJ2-3,TRBV27,-,TRBD2,CASSSPSAGRGGTQYF,TGTGCCAGCAGTTCACCTTCAGCGGGAAGGGGAGGCACGCAGTATTTT
TRBJ2-7,TRBV9,-,-,CASSPEPRREQYF,TGTGCCAGCAGCCCGGAGCCTCGTCGCGAGCAGTACTTC
TRBJ1-6,TRBV6-5,once,-,CASRPGTKANSPLHF,TGTGCCAGCAGACCCGGGACTAAGGCTAATTCACCCCTCCACTTT
TRBJ2-7,TRBV6-5,-,TRBD2,CASSYPTTSGEDEQYF,TGTGCCAGCAGTTACCCCACGACTAGCGGGGAAGACGAGCAGTACTTC
TRBJ2-1,TRBV13,-,TRBD2,CASSLGSGGGNEQFF,TGTGCCAGCAGCTTAGGGAGCGGGGGGGGCAATGAGCAGTTCTTC
TRBJ2-1,TRBV5-4,-,TRBD2,CASSPEPQRTSGGASEQFF,TGTGCCAGCAGCCCCGAGCCACAGAGGACTAGCGGGGGGGCGAGTGAGCAGTTCTTC
TRBJ2-7,TRBV3-1/TRBV3-2,-,TRBD2,CASSPGLAGVSHEQYF,TGTGCCAGCAGCCCCGGACTAGCGGGAGTCTCCCACGAGCAGTACTTC
TRBJ2-7,TRBV6-1,-,TRBD2,CASSQAGGLYEQYF,TGTGCCAGCAGTCAAGCGGGAGGGCTCTACGAGCAGTACTTC
TRBJ1-6,TRBV27,-,-,CASTARLANLHSPLHF,TGTGCCAGCACCGCCAGGTTGGCGAATCTCCATTCACCCCTCCACTTT
TRBJ1-1,TRBV9,-,-,CASSGNTEAFF,TGTGCCAGCAGCGGTAACACTGAAGCTTTCTTT
TRBJ2-7,TRBV5-8,-,TRBD2,CASSLNRLAGISYEQYF,TGTGCCAGCAGCCTCAATCGACTAGCGGGCATCTCCTACGAGCAGTACTTC
TRBJ2-7,TRBV6-5,-,-,CASSSSSYEQYF,TGTGCCAGCAGCAGTAGCTCCTACGAGCAGTACTTC
TRBJ2-1,TRBV5-6,-,-,CASSLAGRWGNEQFF,TGTGCCAGCAGCTTGGCAGGCAGGTGGGGGAATGAGCAGTTCTTC
TRBJ1-5,TRBV21-1,-,-,CASSYDQPQHF,TGTGCCAGCAGCTACGATCAGCCCCAGCATTTT
TRBJ1-2,TRBV25-1,-,-,CASSQAGVYGYTF,TGTGCCAGCAGTCAGGCAGGGGTCTATGGCTACACCTTC
TRBJ2-1,TRBV29-1,-,TRBD2,CSVDGSGMYNEQFF,TGCAGCGTTGATGGTAGCGGGATGTACAATGAGCAGTTCTTC
TRBJ1-4,TRBV19,-,-,CATYRDKKLFF,TGTGCCACCTACCGGGACAAAAAACTGTTTTTT
TRBJ1-2,TRBV28,-,-,CASSDGAFYGYTF,TGTGCCAGCAGCGACGGGGCTTTCTATGGCTACACCTTC
TRBJ1-4,TRBV27,once,-,CASSLRPRGQTEKLFF,TGTGCCAGCAGTTTACGCCCCAGGGGCCAAACTGAAAAACTGTTTTTT
TRBJ2-5,TRBV6-1,-,TRBD2,CASSDRRRLKRGLQETQYF,TGTGCCAGCAGTGACCGCCGGAGACTAAAGCGGGGACTCCAAGAGACCCAGTACTTC
TRBJ2-3,TRBV5-1,once,TRBD2,CARPPASGAITDTQYF,TGCGCCAGGCCCCCGGCTAGCGGGGCTATCACAGATACGCAGTATTTT
TRBJ1-4,TRBV2,-,-,CASSGGATNEKLFF,TGTGCCAGCAGTGGGGGGGCAACTAATGAAAAACTGTTTTTT
TRBJ1-4,TRBV7-2,once,TRBD1,CASSVDRWNEKLFF,TGTGCCAGCAGCGTGGACAGGTGGAATGAAAAACTGTTTTTT
TRBJ2-1,TRBV20-1,-,-,CSGGDNEQFF,TGCAGTGGAGGAGACAATGAGCAGTTCTTC
TRBJ1-5,TRBV10-1,-,-,CASSRTGNQPQHF,TGCGCCAGCAGTCGGACAGGCAATCAGCCCCAGCATTTT
TRBJ2-1,TRBV4-2,-,TRBD2,CASSQEQGGRALNEQFF,TGTGCCAGCAGCCAAGAGCAGGGCGGGAGGGCCTTGAATGAGCAGTTCTTC
TRBJ2-3,TRBV27,-,TRBD2,CASSSLLRLAGGITDTQYF,TGTGCCAGCAGTTCACTACTCCGACTAGCGGGGGGGATCACAGATACGCAGTATTTT
TRBJ1-5,TRBV24-1,-,-,CATSGWTSNQPQHF,TGTGCCACCAGTGGTTGGACTAGCAATCAGCCCCAGCATTTT
TRBJ2-1,TRBV19,-,TRBD2,CASTQLAGAHNEQFF,TGTGCCAGTACACAGCTAGCGGGAGCCCACAATGAGCAGTTCTTC
TRBJ1-1,TRBV7-9,-,-,CASSLINPHDTEAFF,TGTGCCAGCAGCCTCATAAACCCACACGACACTGAAGCTTTCTTT
TRBJ1-2,TRBV6-4,-,-,CASSEGSGETDGYTF,TGTGCCAGCAGTGAGGGAAGTGGTGAGACGGATGGCTACACCTTC
TRBJ2-3,TRBV28,-,-,CASSLLTPGADTQYF,TGTGCCAGCAGTTTATTGACACCTGGGGCAGATACGCAGTATTTT
TRBJ2-4,TRBV11-3,-,-,CASSLDGGYF,TGTGCCAGCAGCTTAGATGGGGGGTACTTC
TRBJ1-1,TRBV19,-,-,CASSIQTSNTEAFF,TGTGCCAGTAGTATACAGACCTCGAACACTGAAGCTTTCTTT
TRBJ2-5,TRBV10-3,-,-,CAISAKETQYF,TGTGCCATCAGTGCGAAAGAGACCCAGTACTTC
TRBJ2-7,TRBV27,-,-,CASSFLGVEGVIYEQYF,TGTGCCAGCAGTTTTCTGGGGGTCGAGGGGGTGATCTACGAGCAGTACTTC
TRBJ1-1,TRBV11-2,-,TRBD1,CASSLEPTGTEAFF,TGTGCCAGCAGCTTAGAACCGACAGGGACTGAAGCTTTCTTT
TRBJ1-2,TRBV29-1,-,-,CSVEGSSPYGYTF,TGCAGCGTTGAAGGAAGTTCACCCTATGGCTACACCTTC
TRBJ1-4,TRBV27,-,TRBD1,CASSRGTVNEKLFF,TGTGCCAGCAGTCGAGGGACAGTGAACGAAAAACTGTTTTTT